A few counts support the clone carrying this TCR beta chain. Using its own MiXCR run on the RT-PCR reads, TCRdb lists one record per CDR3 protein. Here the sample spans hundreds of thousands of distinct CDR3 sequences, roughly 16% being singletons. This sample was taken from a study of patients and donors after allogeneic stem cell transplantation. The CDR3 runs 14 residues. Germline CDR1 is KGHDR and CDR2 is SFDVKD. V was clipped by 4 bases and J by 10 bases; unmatched bases: 11. This sequence was found in a human donor who was either an allogeneic HSCT recipient or a stem cell or donor lymphocyte infusion donor (not recorded which). It is not recorded whose cells these are; they may come from a transplant donor. Input material: blood, either unsorted or a sorted T cell fraction (not recorded which). The V call is TRBV24-1, the J call TRBJ1-1; TRBD1 aligns across 7 bases. CDR3: CATSDPWRGRGAFF. The CDR3 nucleotides are TGTGCCACCAGTGACCCCTGGAGGGGGCGCGGAGCTTTCTTT.